The 5 T cell receptor beta chains listed next were all sequenced from one sample in a study of CD8 T cells in ankylosing spondylitis. TCRdb redid the calling of the 5' RACE reads with MiXCR, one entry per CDR3 protein. The sample gives fewer than 200,000 distinct CDR3 sequences, roughly 18% of which show up once; roughly 4.5% is in the top ten. Material for sequencing was blood, either unsorted or a sorted T cell fraction (not recorded which). These receptors came from a male donor aged 10 to 30 with ankylosing spondylitis or in good health (not recorded which).

The chain links TRBV12-3 or TRBV12-4 to TRBJ2-2, with D possibly TRBD1 on 6 matching bases. The CDR3 is made up of 15 amino acids. Between the trimmed V and J ends, which lost 8 bases and 5 bases, there was a span of 18 bases. The CDR3 DNA reads as TGTGCCAGCCAAACAACTGGGACACCGACCGGGGAGCTGTTTTTT. This codes for CASQTTGTPTGELFF.

In this sample, this clonotype turned up many times. The V call is TRBV30, the J call TRBJ2-7; D not certain. This CDR3 is 12 amino acids long. The germline CDR1 and CDR2 sequences are GTSNPN and SVGIG (reference sequence). Trimming took 2 bases from V and 3 from J, leaving 8 bases between them. Written as DNA, the CDR3 is TGTGCCTGGAGTACCGTCGGCTACGAGCAGTACGTC. Translating gives CAWSTVGYEQYV.

The chain joins TRBV29-1 to TRBJ2-5; possible D gene TRBD1, 7 bases. Trimming took off 7 bases at V and 3 bases at J, with 15 bases between the two ends. The CDR3 runs to 13 residues. CDR1 is SQVTM and CDR2 is ANQGSEA in the germline V gene. This chain's CDR3 is CSAPGGGKETQYF. In DNA, the CDR3 is TGCAGCGCCCCTGGAGGGGGCAAAGAGACCCAGTACTTC.

This clonotype has a count of ten or more. The V and J genes are TRBV12-3 or TRBV12-4 and TRBJ1-1; D call uncertain. The CDR3 length is 15 residues. Trimming shortened V by 6 bases and J by 0 bases, and 14 bases separated the two germline ends. The CDR3 nucleotides are TGTGCCAGCAGCCCCACCACGCGAATGAACACTGAAGCTTTCTTT. Translated, it gives CASSPTTRMNTEAFF.

Many counts were recorded for this clonotype. V gene TRBV29-1 combines with J gene TRBJ2-6; unclear D gene. The CDR3 contains 13 residues. With 7 bases removed from V and 2 bases from J, the gap between germline ends came to 9 bases. CDR1 and CDR2 (germline): SQVTM, ANQGSEA. Here the CDR3 reads CSGYETGANVLTF. CDR3 sequence (DNA): TGCAGCGGTTATGAAACTGGGGCCAACGTCCTGACTTTC.